The 15 T cell receptor beta chains given below trace back to one sample, sequenced in a study of cytomegalovirus exposure and HLA in healthy donors. PCR was performed using 60 Vbeta and 13 Jbeta primers. Profiling relied on immunoSEQ multiplex PCR, and the TCRdb table lists in-frame clones only, not all of them. The sample shows about 89,000 clones, around 60% of them seen only once. Sequencing was performed on PBMCs. These receptors were taken from a human donor in good health.

This clone was seen only a few times. The chain links TRBV5-6 to TRBJ1-6; no definite D call. The CDR3 has 14 amino acids. Trimming stripped 0 bases from V and 8 bases from J, with 9 bases between. CDR1 SGHDT and CDR2 YYEEEE come from the germline V gene. The CDR3 sequence is CASSLAAGYSPLHF. CDR3 in DNA: TGTGCCAGCAGCTTGGCGGCAGGTTATTCACCCCTCCACTTT.

This clone was recorded once. DNA of the CDR3: TGTGCCAGCAGCCCCGACAGGGGCATAGGGGGTCGGACCACTGAAGCTTTCTTT. This codes for CASSPDRGIGGRTTEAFF. V usage is TRBV13 and J usage is TRBJ1-1, with 8 bases aligning to TRBD1. CDR3 length equals 18 residues. Germline values: CDR1 PRHDT, CDR2 FYEKMQ (reference sequence). Trimming at V came to 5 bases and at J to 4 bases, leaving 18 bases not matched to a gene.

This clone came up a few times. The V gene is TRBV11-3, the J gene TRBJ2-7; 15 bases fit TRBD2. Germline CDR1 is SGHNT and CDR2 is YENEEA. This CDR3 spans 18 amino acids. Trimming cost V 4 bases and J 3 bases; bases outside gene matches: 10. The CDR3 loop is CASSCPGTSGGFLYEQYF. In nucleotides, the CDR3 is TGTGCCAGCAGCTGTCCCGGGACTAGCGGGGGGTTCCTCTACGAGCAGTACTTC.

The rearrangement uses TRBV7-2 and TRBJ2-2, with TRBD2 matching over 8 bases. Germline assignment: CDR1 SGHTA and CDR2 FQGNSA. The CDR3 is made up of 13 amino acids. V trimming: 6 bases; J trimming: 6 bases; junction bases outside the gene matches: 3. The CDR3 DNA follows: TGTGCCAGCAGGCCGGGGGGGCCCGGGGAGCTGTTTTTT. It encodes CASRPGGPGELFF. Full variable domain (rest looked up from reference TRBV7-2 and TRBJ2-2): GAGVSQSPSNKVTEKGKDVELRCDPISGHTALYWYRQSLGQGLEFLIYFQGNSAPDKSGLPSDRFSAERTGGSVSTLTIQRTQQEDSAVYLCASRPGGPGELFFGEGSRLTVL.

This clone was detected a few times. The chain carries TRBV29-1 and TRBJ1-2; D is perhaps TRBD1 (5 bases). Germline values: CDR1 SQVTM, CDR2 ANQGSEA. The CDR3 spans 14 residues. The V end was cut by 4 bases, the J end by 3 bases, with 15 bases between. The CDR3 sequence is CSVGFVGGYYGYTF. As DNA, the CDR3 is TGCAGCGTTGGATTCGTCGGGGGTTACTATGGCTACACCTTC.

This clone was picked up a small number of times. The V and J genes are TRBV5-4 and TRBJ1-5; D remains unclear. The length of the CDR3 is 13 residues. Deletions cut 2 bases from V and 5 bases from J, with 8 bases between. Germline-derived CDR1 and CDR2 are SGHNT and YYREEE (reference sequence). This CDR3 reads CASSLGRDQPQHF. DNA of the CDR3: TGTGCCAGCAGCTTAGGTCGGGATCAGCCCCAGCATTTT.

The gene calls are TRBV27 and TRBJ2-3, with no clear D. In germline, CDR1 is MNHEY, CDR2 SMNVEV (reference sequence). V lost 2 bases to trimming and J lost 2 bases, with 8 bases between them. The CDR3 runs to 14 residues. The CDR3 loop reads CASSLGQSTDTQYF. CDR3 DNA sequence: TGTGCCAGCAGTTTAGGGCAGTCCACAGATACGCAGTATTTT.

Here the CDR3 DNA reads TGTGCCAGCAGCCCGCTATGGAGCGGGGGGAGCGGAGATACGCAGTATTTT. Encoded protein: CASSPLWSGGSGDTQYF. The chain recombines TRBV11-3 with TRBJ2-3; 9 bases agree with TRBD2. V was pared by 5 bases and J by 5 bases, with 14 bases of the junction left unmatched. The germline gives CDR1 SGHNT, CDR2 YENEEA. The CDR3 runs 17 residues.

The chain is built from TRBV7-9 and TRBJ2-3, with D uncertain. The V and J ends lost 3 bases and 3 bases respectively, with 10 bases between them. CDR3 length: 14 residues. In germline, CDR1 is SEHNR, CDR2 FQNEAQ (reference sequence). The DNA for the CDR3 is TGTGCCAGCAGCTTTGGGCTGGAAACAGATACGCAGTATTTT. Protein product: CASSFGLETDTQYF.

The CDR3 protein is CASSSTGTSKTEQFF. The CDR3 nucleotides read TGTGCCAGTAGTTCCACGGGGACTAGCAAGACAGAGCAGTTCTTC. This sequence joins TRBV19 and TRBJ2-1; TRBD2 matches 9 bases. J gave up 10 bases and V 5 bases, and 12 bases lay outside the gene matches. The CDR3 is 15 amino acids. Germline CDR1 is LNHDA and CDR2 is SQIVND (reference sequence).

This clone was recorded once. The V call is TRBV7-6, the J call TRBJ2-1; tentatively, D is TRBD2 (5 bases). CDR1 SGHVS and CDR2 FNYEAQ come from the germline V gene. The V end lost 5 bases, the J end lost 4 bases, and 15 bases lay between the germline ends. CDR3 length: 15 amino acids. CDR3 bases: TGTGCCAGCAGCCGCGGCGGGTCCGGTTACAATGAGCAGTTCTTC. Amino acid sequence: CASSRGGSGYNEQFF.

The table lists this clone with a count of one. The chain recombines TRBV4-3 with TRBJ1-1; D possibly corresponds to TRBD1 (5 bases). The germline CDR1 and CDR2 sequences are LGHNA and YSLEER. Trimming took 0 bases from V and 1 from J, leaving 15 bases between them. This CDR3 region has 17 residues. CDR3: CASSQDSLGRRNTEAFF. CDR3 in DNA: TGCGCCAGCAGCCAAGATAGTTTGGGGCGACGGAACACTGAAGCTTTCTTT.

This clone occurred a few times. CDR3 residues: CASSQAETTTDTQYF. The CDR3 DNA reads TGTGCCAGCAGCCAAGCCGAGACTACCACAGATACGCAGTATTTT. The chain uses TRBV4-2 and TRBJ2-3; D might be TRBD2 (5 bases). Germline V gene sequence: CDR1 LGHNA, CDR2 YNFKEQ. V was pared by 1 base and J by 2 bases, with 10 bases between. The CDR3 is 15 residues long.

The V gene is TRBV5-1, the J gene TRBJ2-7; D may be TRBD2 (6 bases). From germline, CDR1 is SGHRS and CDR2 YFSETQ. Trimming took off 0 bases at V and 6 bases at J, with 13 bases between the two ends. The CDR3 loop spans 14 amino acids. CDR3 residues: CASSLDVAGFEQYF. The CDR3 region has the DNA TGCGCCAGCAGCTTGGATGTGGCGGGGTTCGAGCAGTACTTC.

The rearrangement uses TRBV6-5 and TRBJ2-5; D unclear. The CDR3 totals 11 residues. From germline, CDR1 is MNHEY and CDR2 SVGAGI. Trimming removed 2 bases at V and 4 bases at J, with 2 bases between. CDR3 protein: CASSYRETQYF. CDR3 coding DNA: TGTGCCAGCAGTTACCGAGAGACCCAGTACTTC.